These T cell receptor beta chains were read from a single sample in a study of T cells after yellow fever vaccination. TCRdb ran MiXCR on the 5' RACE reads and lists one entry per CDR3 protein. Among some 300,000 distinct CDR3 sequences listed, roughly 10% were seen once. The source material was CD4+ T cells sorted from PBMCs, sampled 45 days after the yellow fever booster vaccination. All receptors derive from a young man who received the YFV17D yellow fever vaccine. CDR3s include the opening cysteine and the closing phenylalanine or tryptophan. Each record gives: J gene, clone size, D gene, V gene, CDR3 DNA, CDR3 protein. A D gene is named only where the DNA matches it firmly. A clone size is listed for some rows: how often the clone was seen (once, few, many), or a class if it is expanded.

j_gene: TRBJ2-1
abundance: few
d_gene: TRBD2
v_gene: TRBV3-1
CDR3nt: TGTGCCAGCAGGCCGGGACTAGCGACCCTATACAATGAGCAGTTCTTC
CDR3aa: CASRPGLATLYNEQFF

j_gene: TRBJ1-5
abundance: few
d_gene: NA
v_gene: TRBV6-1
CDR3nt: TGTGCCAGCAGGTTGGATTTCAATCAGCCCCAGCATTTT
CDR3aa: CASRLDFNQPQHF

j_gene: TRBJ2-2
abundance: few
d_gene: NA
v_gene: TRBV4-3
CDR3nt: TGCGCCAGCAGCCAAGACTCTCGGCGGGGTAACACCGGGGAGCTGTTTTTT
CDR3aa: CASSQDSRRGNTGELFF

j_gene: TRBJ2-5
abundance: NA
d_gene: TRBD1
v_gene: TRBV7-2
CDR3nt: TGTGCCAGCAGCGAAGGGGGCCGGGAGACCCAGTACTTC
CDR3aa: CASSEGGRETQYF

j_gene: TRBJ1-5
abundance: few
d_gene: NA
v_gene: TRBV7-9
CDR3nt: TGTGCCAGCAGCTTAGAGTCCAGCAATCAGCCCCAGCATTTT
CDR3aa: CASSLESSNQPQHF

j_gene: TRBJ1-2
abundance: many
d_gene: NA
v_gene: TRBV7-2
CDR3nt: TGTGCCAGCAGTCCCGGGACAAATTCCTATGGCTACACCTTC
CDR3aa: CASSPGTNSYGYTF

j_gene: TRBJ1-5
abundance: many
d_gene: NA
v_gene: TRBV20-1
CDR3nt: TGCAGTGCCCGGGGGCAGAACAATCAGCCCCAGCATTTT
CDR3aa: CSARGQNNQPQHF

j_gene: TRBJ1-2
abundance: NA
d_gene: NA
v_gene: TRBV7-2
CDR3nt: TGTGCCAGCAGCCAGAGACGTGTCCGCTATGGCTACACCTTC
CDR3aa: CASSQRRVRYGYTF

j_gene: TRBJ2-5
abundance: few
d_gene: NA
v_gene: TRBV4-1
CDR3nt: TGCGCCAGCAGCCGACTTGTGACTCCCGGAGGGGGAGAGACCCAGTACTTC
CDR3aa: CASSRLVTPGGGETQYF

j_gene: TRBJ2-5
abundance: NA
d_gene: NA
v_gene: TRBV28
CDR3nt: TGTGCCAGCAGTTTCCCCCCCCGGGAAGAGACCCAGTACTTC
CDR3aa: CASSFPPREETQYF

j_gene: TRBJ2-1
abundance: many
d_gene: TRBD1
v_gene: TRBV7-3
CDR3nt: TGTGCCAGCAGCCGGACAGGGGACAATGAGCAGTTCTTC
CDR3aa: CASSRTGDNEQFF

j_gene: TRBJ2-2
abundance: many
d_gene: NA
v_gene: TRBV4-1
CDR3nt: TGCGCCAGCAGCCAAGGACAGTCCGGGGAGCTGTTTTTT
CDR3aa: CASSQGQSGELFF

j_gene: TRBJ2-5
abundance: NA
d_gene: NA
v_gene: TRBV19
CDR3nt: TGTGCCAGTAGTATTTCAGTCCAAGAGACCCAGTACTTC
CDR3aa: CASSISVQETQYF

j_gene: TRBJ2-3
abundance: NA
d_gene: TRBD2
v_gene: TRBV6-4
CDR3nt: TGTGCCAGCAGTGACTCCTCTTGGACTAGCGGGGGGTTCACAGATACGCAGTATTTT
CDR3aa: CASSDSSWTSGGFTDTQYF

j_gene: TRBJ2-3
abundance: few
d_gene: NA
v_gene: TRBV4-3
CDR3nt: TGCGCCAGCAGCCAGGATAAGGAGAGCACAGATACGCAGTATTTT
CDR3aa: CASSQDKESTDTQYF

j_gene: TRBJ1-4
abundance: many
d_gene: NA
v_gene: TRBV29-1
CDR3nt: TGCAGCGTTCGGGTCAGCTCCAAAGGAGATGAAAAACTGTTTTTT
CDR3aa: CSVRVSSKGDEKLFF

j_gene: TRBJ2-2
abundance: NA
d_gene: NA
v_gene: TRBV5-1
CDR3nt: TGCGCCAGCAGCACCGGGACACAGATCAACACCGGGGAGCTGTTTTTT
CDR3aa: CASSTGTQINTGELFF

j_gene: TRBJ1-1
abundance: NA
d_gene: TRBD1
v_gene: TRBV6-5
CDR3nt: TGTGCCAGCAGTTACTCTCGCAAGGGGGCCCAAGCTTTCTTT
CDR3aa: CASSYSRKGAQAFF

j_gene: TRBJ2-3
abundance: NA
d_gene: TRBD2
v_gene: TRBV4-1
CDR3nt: TGCGCCAGCAGCCAAGGGACGGGGGGGCCGGGAGATACGCAGTATTTT
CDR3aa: CASSQGTGGPGDTQYF

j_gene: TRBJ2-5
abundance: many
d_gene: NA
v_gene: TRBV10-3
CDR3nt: TGTGCCATCAGCGGGGAACAAGAGACCCAGTACTTC
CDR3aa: CAISGEQETQYF

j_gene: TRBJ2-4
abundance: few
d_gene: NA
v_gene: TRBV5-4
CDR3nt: TGTGCCAGCAGCTTGGAAGGGGGGGGTAACATTCAGTACTTC
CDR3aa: CASSLEGGGNIQYF

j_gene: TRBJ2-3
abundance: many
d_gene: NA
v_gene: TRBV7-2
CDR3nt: TGTGCCAGCAGCTTCGGTTATTACACAGATACGCAGTATTTT
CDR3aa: CASSFGYYTDTQYF

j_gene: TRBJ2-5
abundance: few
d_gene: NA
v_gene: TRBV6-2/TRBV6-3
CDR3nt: TGTGCCAGCAGTTACAGGGGTAAAAGGTACCAAGAGACCCAGTACTTC
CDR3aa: CASSYRGKRYQETQYF

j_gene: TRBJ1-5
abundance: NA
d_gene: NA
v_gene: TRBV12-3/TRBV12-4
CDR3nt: TGTGCCAGCAGTACTTACAGGGATGTCGAACCCCAGCATTTT
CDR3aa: CASSTYRDVEPQHF

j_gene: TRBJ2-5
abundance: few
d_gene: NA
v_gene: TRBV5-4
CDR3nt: TGTGCCAGCAGCTTAAGGGGGGGGCCGGGGGAGACCCAGTACTTC
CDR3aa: CASSLRGGPGETQYF

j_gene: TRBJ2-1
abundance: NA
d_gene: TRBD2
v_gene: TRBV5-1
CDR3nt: TGCGCCAGCAGCTTGGGTGGACTAGCGGGGGTCAATGAGCAGTTCTTC
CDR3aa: CASSLGGLAGVNEQFF

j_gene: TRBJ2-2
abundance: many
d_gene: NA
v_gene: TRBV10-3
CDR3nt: TGTGCCATCGGGACCACAGGGAGGCCCGGGGAGCTGTTTTTT
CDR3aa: CAIGTTGRPGELFF

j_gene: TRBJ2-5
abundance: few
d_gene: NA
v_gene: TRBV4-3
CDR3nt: TGCGCCAGCAGCCAAGAGCCGTTCAGCGAGACCCAGTACTTC
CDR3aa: CASSQEPFSETQYF

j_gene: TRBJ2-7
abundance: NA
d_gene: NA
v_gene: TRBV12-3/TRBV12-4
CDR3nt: TGTGCCAGCAGTTCCTACGGGACTGATTACGAGCAGTACTTC
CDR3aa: CASSSYGTDYEQYF

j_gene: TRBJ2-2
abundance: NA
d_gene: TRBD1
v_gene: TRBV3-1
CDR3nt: TGTGCCAGCAGCCTCCAGAGGGGGCGACGGGCCACCGGGGAGCTGTTTTTT
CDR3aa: CASSLQRGRRATGELFF

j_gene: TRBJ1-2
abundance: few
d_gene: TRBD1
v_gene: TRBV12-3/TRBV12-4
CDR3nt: TGTGCCAGCAGCGACCGGGACAGGGGGCATGGTGGCTACACCTTC
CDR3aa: CASSDRDRGHGGYTF

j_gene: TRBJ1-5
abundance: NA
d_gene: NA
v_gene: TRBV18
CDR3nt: TGTGCCAGCGCCGGGGAAAGCAATCAGCCCCAGCATTTT
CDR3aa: CASAGESNQPQHF

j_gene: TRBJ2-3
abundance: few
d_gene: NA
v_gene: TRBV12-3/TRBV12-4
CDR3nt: TGTGCCAGCAGCGGTCGGGGGCTCAGCACAGATACGCAGTATTTT
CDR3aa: CASSGRGLSTDTQYF

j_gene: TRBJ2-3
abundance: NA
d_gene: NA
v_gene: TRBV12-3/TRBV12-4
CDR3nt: TGTGCCAGCAGTTTTTCTTTGTCGGGGGCTGATACGCAGTATTTT
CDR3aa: CASSFSLSGADTQYF

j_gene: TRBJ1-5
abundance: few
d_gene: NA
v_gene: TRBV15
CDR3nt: TGTGCCACCAGCAGAGATGGTGGAGATCAGCCCCAGCATTTT
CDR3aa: CATSRDGGDQPQHF

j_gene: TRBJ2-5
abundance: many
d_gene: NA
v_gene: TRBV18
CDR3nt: TGTGCCAGCAGCCCCGGTAACCAAGAGACCCAGTACTTC
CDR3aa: CASSPGNQETQYF

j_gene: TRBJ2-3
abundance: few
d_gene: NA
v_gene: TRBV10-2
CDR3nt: TGCGCCAGCAGTGAGCAGGGTCAAGATACGCAGTATTTT
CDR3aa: CASSEQGQDTQYF

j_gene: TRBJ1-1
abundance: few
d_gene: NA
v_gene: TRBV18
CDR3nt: TGTGCCAGCTCACCACCGTTGGTTTACAGGGAGTGGGGGGATTATGAAGCTTTCTTT
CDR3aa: CASSPPLVYREWGDYEAFF

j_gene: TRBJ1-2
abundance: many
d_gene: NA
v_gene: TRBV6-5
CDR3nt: TGTGCCAGCAGTTACTCAGGGGCTGAAGGGGCCAACTATGGCTACACCTTC
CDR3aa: CASSYSGAEGANYGYTF

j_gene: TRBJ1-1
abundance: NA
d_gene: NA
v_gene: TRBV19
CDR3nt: TGTGCCAGCAACCCGACAGCGCCGGGCACTGAAGCTTTCTTT
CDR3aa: CASNPTAPGTEAFF